This is a list of T cell receptor beta chains from one sample in a study of cytomegalovirus exposure and HLA in healthy donors. Repertoires were generated with immunoSEQ multiplex PCR, while TCRdb's copy carries only in-frame clones and drops some. The sample records 120,000 or so clones, approximately 94% being singletons. The sample taken for sequencing was PBMCs. The receptor set was obtained from a man younger than 30 in good health and CMV-seronegative. Both conserved end residues are part of each CDR3. The D gene is left open where the match is weak. The listing skips clone size in some rows; elsewhere it reads once, few, many or a size class.

.	TRBV5-1	.	TRBJ2-1	CASSSGLIYNEQFF	TGCGCCAGCAGCTCCGGACTTATTTACAATGAGCAGTTCTTC
.	TRBV5-1	TRBD2	TRBJ2-1	CASSLGLAGSGSYNEQFF	TGCGCCAGCAGCCTGGGACTAGCGGGATCGGGGTCCTACAATGAGCAGTTCTTC
few	TRBV10-3	.	TRBJ1-3	CAISGTVQGNTIYF	TGTGCCATCAGTGGAACGGTACAGGGAAACACCATATATTTT
.	TRBV7-9	TRBD1	TRBJ2-3	CASSGRDRGLTDTQYF	TGTGCCAGCAGCGGTCGGGACAGGGGGCTTACAGATACGCAGTATTTT
.	TRBV10-3	TRBD1	TRBJ1-1	CAIRGTTGGGLESTEAFF	TGTGCCATCAGGGGAACCACAGGGGGCGGTCTGGAGAGCACTGAAGCTTTCTTT
.	TRBV28	.	TRBJ1-1	CASSPTEAFF	TGTGCCAGCAGCCCAACTGAAGCTTTCTTT
.	TRBV9	TRBD2	TRBJ2-1	CASSVGAGGGNEQFF	TGTGCCAGCAGCGTAGGGGCGGGAGGCGGGAATGAGCAGTTCTTC
once	TRBV5-8	TRBD2	TRBJ2-6	CASSLVLAGVAGANVLTF	TGTGCCAGCAGCTTGGTCCTAGCGGGAGTAGCTGGGGCCAACGTCCTGACTTTC
.	TRBV5-1	TRBD1	TRBJ1-2	CASSLAFGQGGLGGYTF	TGCGCCAGCAGCTTGGCCTTCGGACAGGGAGGTTTGGGAGGCTACACCTTC
.	TRBV5-4	.	TRBJ2-7	CASSSEPSRGDEQYF	TGTGCCAGCAGCTCAGAGCCCTCCAGGGGGGACGAGCAGTACTTC
once	TRBV30	TRBD1	TRBJ1-2	CAWSVQGAGYGYTF	TGTGCCTGGAGTGTCCAGGGGGCTGGCTATGGCTACACCTTC
.	TRBV6-5	.	TRBJ2-3	CASASTSGPDTQYF	TGTGCCAGCGCCTCGACATCCGGCCCAGATACGCAGTATTTT
.	TRBV4-1	TRBD2	TRBJ2-1	CASSLGLAYYNEQFF	TGCGCCAGCAGCTTGGGACTAGCGTACTACAATGAGCAGTTCTTC
.	TRBV28	TRBD1	TRBJ2-7	CASSPGLGTGASYEQYF	TGTGCCAGCAGTCCGGGTTTGGGGACAGGGGCTTCCTACGAGCAGTACTTC
.	TRBV4-1	.	TRBJ2-7	CASSFDRTTPYEQYF	TGCGCCAGCAGCTTCGACAGAACTACTCCCTACGAGCAGTACTTC
.	TRBV28	.	TRBJ1-1	CASREWGGANTEAFF	TGTGCCAGCAGGGAATGGGGGGGCGCGAACACTGAAGCTTTCTTT
once	TRBV18	TRBD2	TRBJ2-1	CASSPAGLAGEGEQFF	TGTGCCAGCTCACCAGCGGGACTAGCGGGAGAGGGGGAGCAGTTCTTC
.	TRBV30	.	TRBJ2-7	CAWSSEEGAYYEQYF	TGTGCCTGGTCCTCGGAGGAAGGAGCCTACTACGAGCAGTACTTC
.	TRBV9	.	TRBJ1-1	CASSDRMNTEAFF	TGTGCCAGCAGCGACAGGATGAACACTGAAGCTTTCTTT
.	TRBV27	.	TRBJ2-1	CASGITGGVRFF	TGTGCCAGCGGTATAACAGGGGGGGTGAGGTTCTTC
.	TRBV5-4	TRBD2	TRBJ2-2	CASSPDASGRAEGELFF	TGTGCCAGCAGCCCGGACGCTAGCGGGAGGGCCGAAGGGGAGCTGTTTTTT
.	TRBV28	.	TRBJ1-5	CAVGGSNQPQHF	TGTGCCGTCGGAGGTAGCAATCAGCCCCAGCATTTT
.	TRBV29-1	.	TRBJ1-3	CSVGQSSGNTIYF	TGCAGCGTTGGACAGTCCTCTGGAAACACCATATATTTT
.	TRBV4-3	.	TRBJ2-3	CASSQDTGDGDTQYF	TGCGCCAGCAGCCAAGACACGGGAGACGGGGATACGCAGTATTTT